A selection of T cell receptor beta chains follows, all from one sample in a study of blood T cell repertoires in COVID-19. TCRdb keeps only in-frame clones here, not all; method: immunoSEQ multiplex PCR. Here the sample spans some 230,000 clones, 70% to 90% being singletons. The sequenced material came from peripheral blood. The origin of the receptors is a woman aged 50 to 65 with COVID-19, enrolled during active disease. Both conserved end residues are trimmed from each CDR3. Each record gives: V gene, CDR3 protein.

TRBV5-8,ASSLLTGGYPTLH
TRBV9,ASRSIAGHIY
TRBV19,ASSIRQGNTEAF
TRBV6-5,ASTHLAGLSNEQF
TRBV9,ASSVRQGGYEQY
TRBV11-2,ASSSSVWDRAAYEQY
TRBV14,ASSPWTGTWADTQY
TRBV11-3,ASSLFRGNTQY
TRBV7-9,ASSLALPGTEAF
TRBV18,ASSPSEADTQY
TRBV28,ASSPSGGLVNSPLH
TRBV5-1,ASSPRLAGVGATKNIQY
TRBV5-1,ASSLGTPRAEAF
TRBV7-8,ASSLDGSSPLH
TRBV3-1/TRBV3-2,ASSPPSSGGGRTQY
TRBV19,ASNRGAGNEQF
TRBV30,AWRGLALTGELF
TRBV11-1,ASSRDRLQETQY
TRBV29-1,SVAGQRTEAF
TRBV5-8,ASSLAGAPGDTQY
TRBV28,ASRDWTEAF
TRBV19,ATMGLAASTGELF
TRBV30,AWSATGTGGLNIQY
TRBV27,ASSLDRGNTQY
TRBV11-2,ASSFGQPSSYEQY
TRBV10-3,AISESGRGATDTQY
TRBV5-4,ASSQRTGINTEAF
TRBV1,TSSPEEASYYEQY
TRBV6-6,ASSPSGGSEQF
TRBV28,ASSWGPGQGASNEKLF
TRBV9,ASSVGTGVSGNTIY
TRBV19,ASSLRTSGGPGEQF
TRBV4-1,ASSLILASHEQF
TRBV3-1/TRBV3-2,ASSQRTYEQF
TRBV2,ATQGAGVEQY
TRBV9,ASSVAFSGGAADTQY
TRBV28,ASSSYGTGGNEQF
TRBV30,AWRGQNSPLH
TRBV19,ASSVSGGALDTQY
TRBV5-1,ASSPGGGEAEAF
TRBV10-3,AISPWRGYGYT
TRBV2,ASSEVTGDQPQH
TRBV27,ASSLTGSYEQY
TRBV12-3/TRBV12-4,ASSPRGVRGYT
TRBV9,ASSGGLGASNEKLF
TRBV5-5,ASSSPGGLNNEQF
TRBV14,ASSPPGQGYSPLH